These 26 T cell receptor beta chains originate from one sample sequenced in a study of T cells in Graves' hyperthyroidism and ophthalmopathy (dated by TCRdb to between 2018 and 2020). Library preparation used multiplex PCR. Sequencing was performed on an Illumina HiSeq 2000. The TCR beta CDR3 regions were amplified from RNA transcripts. A first-round RT-PCR of the TCR CDR3 used the HTBI primer set with the Qiagen OneStep RT-PCR kit. TCRdb trimmed the raw reads at Q25, called clones with MiXCR and kept productive beta chains. A single entry per CDR3 protein holds the most common genes and DNA from its merged rows. For this sample there are under 550,000 distinct CDR3 sequences; roughly 13% appear just once. The biggest ten clones account for 5% to 6% of the sample. The sequencing sample was made of blood. The origin of the receptors is a woman aged 18-29 years with Graves' hyperthyroidism.

This chain connects TRBV30 to TRBJ1-1; D is uncertain. The germline V gene has CDR1 GTSNPN and CDR2 SVGIG (reference sequence). V was clipped by 2 bases and J by 0 bases, with 16 bases between them. This CDR3 is built from 16 residues. As DNA, the CDR3 is TGTGCCTGGAGTCCGTCCCGATCGTGGATGAACACTGAAGCTTTCTTT. It yields the protein CAWSPSRSWMNTEAFF.

This chain uses TRBV15 with TRBJ1-2; maybe TRBD1 (5 bases). The CDR3 length is 18 residues. With 0 bases removed from V and 5 bases from J, the gap between germline ends came to 22 bases. The germline V gene has CDR1 LNHNV and CDR2 YYDKDF (reference sequence). CDR3 in amino acids: CATSRDYGRGRSLYGYTF. The CDR3 DNA reads as TGTGCCACCAGCAGAGATTACGGGAGGGGTAGGTCGCTGTATGGCTACACCTTC.

This clonotype has a handful of counts. The rearrangement links TRBV27 to TRBJ1-1; D gene uncertain. The V and J ends lost 6 bases and 2 bases respectively, with 13 bases between them. The CDR3 consists of 14 residues. Germline V gene lookup returns CDR1 MNHEY and CDR2 SMNVEV (reference sequence). The CDR3: CASSPRRINTEAFF. The CDR3 coding sequence is TGTGCCAGCAGCCCTCGGAGGATAAACACTGAAGCTTTCTTT.

This clonotype was picked up many times. This chain joins TRBV20-1 and TRBJ2-7; TRBD2 matches at 10 bases. The CDR3 covers 14 residues. V was pared by 2 bases and J by 2 bases, with 3 bases of the junction left unmatched. Germline V gene data show CDR1 as DFQATT and CDR2 as SNEGSKA (reference sequence). The CDR3 DNA sequence: TGCAGTGCTAGAATAGCGGGAGGCCCCTACGAGCAGTACTTC. Protein product: CSARIAGGPYEQYF.

J is TRBJ1-5 and V is TRBV6-1, with 11 positions matching TRBD1. This CDR3 contains 18 residues. Germline CDR1 reads MNHNS; CDR2 reads SASEGT. Trimming took 7 bases from V and 2 from J; bases not matched to a gene: 13. CDR3 loop: CASKSLGQGALGNQPQHF. CDR3 in DNA: TGTGCCAGCAAGAGCCTAGGACAGGGGGCCTTGGGCAATCAGCCCCAGCATTTT.

The rearrangement links TRBV6-1 to TRBJ1-5; 10 bases align to TRBD1. The CDR3 contains 17 residues. The V gene's germline CDR1 is MNHNS and CDR2 SASEGT. After removal of 5 bases from V and 0 bases from J, the junction contained 7 bases not matched to a gene. The CDR3 DNA sequence: TGTGCCAGCAGTCCCAGACAGGGGGCTGTTAGCAATCAGCCCCAGCATTTT. This codes for CASSPRQGAVSNQPQHF.

The chain employs TRBV19 and TRBJ1-2, with D tentatively TRBD1 (5 bases). The CDR3 length is 17 residues. CDR1 is LNHDA and CDR2 is SQIVND in the germline V gene (reference sequence). Trimming cost V 3 bases and J 0 bases, with 17 bases left between them. For the CDR3, the DNA is TGTGCCAGTAGTATCCCGCCGCAGGGAAAAGCTAACTATGGCTACACCTTC. It is translated as CASSIPPQGKANYGYTF.

This clonotype has only a few counts. J is TRBJ2-2 and V is TRBV5-1; 8 positions match TRBD2. In germline, CDR1 is SGHRS, CDR2 YFSETQ. J gave up 4 bases and V 5 bases, and 7 bases lay outside the gene matches. The CDR3 covers 15 residues. The CDR3 loop is CASREPGLGTGELFF. CDR3 nucleotide sequence: TGCGCCAGCAGAGAACCGGGACTAGGCACCGGGGAGCTGTTTTTT.

This clonotype appeared many times. V usage is TRBV2 and J usage is TRBJ2-3; 7 bases are shared with TRBD2. The V gene end was trimmed by 8 bases and the J gene end by 4 bases; junction bases not matched to a gene: 3. Germline V gene lookup returns CDR1 SNHLY and CDR2 FYNNEI. This CDR3 contains 12 residues. CDR3: CASAAGADTQYF. Written as DNA, the CDR3 is TGTGCCAGCGCGGCGGGGGCAGATACGCAGTATTTT.

This clonotype showed up many times. The J gene is TRBJ1-4, the V gene TRBV20-1; D unclear. CDR1 is DFQATT, CDR2 SNEGSKA, per germline (reference sequence). The V end was cut by 4 bases, the J end by 3 bases, with 9 bases between. CDR3 length: 13 residues. CDR3 sequence: CSANGKANEKLFF. CDR3 coding DNA: TGCAGTGCTAATGGAAAAGCTAATGAAAAACTGTTTTTT.

CDR3 nucleotides: TGCGCCAGCAGCCAAGCCGCGACTAGCGGGAGGGGCGAGCAGTACTTC. Protein: CASSQAATSGRGEQYF. The chain links TRBV4-1 to TRBJ2-7, with 14 bases lining up with TRBD2. Trimming took 1 base from V and 6 from J; bases not matched to a gene: 5. The length of the CDR3 is 16 residues. The germline V gene has CDR1 MGHRA and CDR2 YSYEKL.

The chain couples TRBV7-9 to TRBJ1-4, with D possibly matching TRBD1 (5 bases). The CDR3 runs to 15 residues. The germline V and J ends were trimmed by 1 base and 3 bases, with 9 bases remaining between them. Germline assignment: CDR1 SEHNR and CDR2 FQNEAQ (reference sequence). The CDR3 bases are TGTGCCAGCAGCTTAGACAGGCGGGCTAATGAAAAACTGTTTTTT. Protein: CASSLDRRANEKLFF.

The chain joins TRBV7-2 to TRBJ2-3; 10 bases agree with TRBD2. CDR1 and CDR2 from the germline V gene are SGHTA and FQGNSA. The CDR3 consists of 15 residues. V gave up 4 bases and J gave up 3 bases; unmatched junction bases: 4. The CDR3: CASSSASGRTDTQYF. In DNA, the CDR3 is TGTGCCAGCAGCTCGGCTAGCGGGAGAACAGATACGCAGTATTTT.

This clonotype was recorded at least ten times. The chain is built from TRBV6-1 and TRBJ1-6, with TRBD1 as a possible D gene (6 bases). The CDR3 totals 13 residues. The V end was cut by 6 bases, the J end by 7 bases, with 10 bases between. Germline V gene data show CDR1 as MNHNS and CDR2 as SASEGT. The CDR3 loop reads CASSGTKNSPLHF. The CDR3 nucleotides are TGTGCCAGCAGCGGGACAAAAAATTCACCCCTCCACTTT.

This clonotype was recorded many times. The chain employs TRBV5-1 and TRBJ1-2; 8 bases match TRBD1. The germline CDR1 and CDR2 sequences are SGHRS and YFSETQ. The V and J ends lost 4 bases and 2 bases, in that order; junction bases with no gene match: 10. CDR3 length: 16 amino acids. The CDR3 region is CASSANLGQGNYGYTF. The CDR3 DNA reads TGCGCCAGCAGCGCAAACTTAGGACAGGGAAACTATGGCTACACCTTC.

As for this clonotype: Sequence at one end of the junction differs from germline and may be a read error. The V gene is TRBV9, the J gene TRBJ2-7, with TRBD2 matching 14 bases. The CDR3 has 18 residues. Germline lookup yields CDR1 SGDLS and CDR2 YYNGEE. DNA for the CDR3: TGTGCCGGCAGCGTAGGAGTGGGGACTAGCGGGAGATTCAACGAGCAGTACTTC. The encoded protein is CAGSVGVGTSGRFNEQYF.

This clonotype was detected many times. The J gene is TRBJ1-4, the V gene TRBV6-1; weak D call: TRBD1 (5 bases). The V and J ends lost 6 bases and 3 bases respectively, with 11 bases between them. The CDR3 has 14 amino acids. CDR1 is MNHNS, CDR2 SASEGT, per germline. CDR3 in DNA: TGTGCCAGCAGGGCTACAGGACCTAATGAAAAACTGTTTTTT. Translated, it gives CASRATGPNEKLFF.

This clonotype was seen ten or more times. The chain uses TRBV18 and TRBJ2-5; D call uncertain. The V end lost 3 bases, the J end lost 1 base, and 6 bases lay between the germline ends. This CDR3 contains 13 residues. The germline CDR1 and CDR2 sequences are KGHSH and LQKENI. The CDR3 is CASSPGVQETQYF. DNA for the CDR3: TGTGCCAGCTCACCTGGGGTCCAAGAGACCCAGTACTTC.

This clonotype was counted a few times. This chain connects TRBV19 to TRBJ1-5; D might be TRBD1 (6 bases). This CDR3 is 19 amino acids long. The germline V gene encodes CDR1 LNHDA and CDR2 SQIVND (reference sequence). Deletions cut 1 base from V and 0 bases from J, with 19 bases between. The CDR3 loop is CASSIAVGTKGDSNQPQHF. The CDR3 nucleotides read TGTGCCAGTAGTATAGCGGTCGGGACAAAAGGGGATAGCAATCAGCCCCAGCATTTT.

This clonotype was seen only a few times. The chain links TRBV5-1 to TRBJ2-5; D is undetermined. Per germline, CDR1 SGHRS and CDR2 YFSETQ. Trimming took 1 base from V and 5 from J, leaving 9 bases between them. The CDR3 consists of 13 residues. The CDR3 DNA reads as TGCGCCAGCAGCTTGAAGGGATCGGAGACCCAGTACTTC. As protein: CASSLKGSETQYF.

This chain links TRBV3-1 with TRBJ2-5; D uncertain. The CDR3 is 15 amino acids. V was shortened by 0 bases and J by 2 bases, with 10 bases between the two germline ends. Germline CDR1 and CDR2: LGHDT and YNNKEL (reference sequence). The CDR3 sequence: CASSQDLGQQETQYF. CDR3 DNA: TGTGCCAGCAGCCAAGATCTCGGGCAGCAAGAGACCCAGTACTTC.

In its sample, this clonotype was seen many times. This sequence joins TRBV7-9 and TRBJ2-5, with 14 bases fitting TRBD2. V dropped 5 bases and J dropped 1; count of bases not matched to a gene: 3. The CDR3 spans 16 residues. The germline gives CDR1 SEHNR, CDR2 FQNEAQ (reference sequence). In DNA form, the CDR3 reads TGTGCCAGCAGCCAGGGACTAGCGGGAGCCCAAGAGACCCAGTACTTC. The encoded protein is CASSQGLAGAQETQYF.

At least ten counts were recorded for this clonotype. The chain couples TRBV12-3 or TRBV12-4 to TRBJ2-7; D may match TRBD1 or TRBD2 (5 bases each). The CDR3 has 14 amino acids. The V and J ends lost 6 bases and 6 bases respectively, with 18 bases between them. The CDR3 DNA is TGTGCCAGCAGATCCTCTGGGGGAGTCGGCGAGCAGTACTTC. The encoded protein is CASRSSGGVGEQYF.

The rearrangement uses TRBV29-1 and TRBJ2-7; TRBD2 agrees at 7 bases. CDR1 SQVTM and CDR2 ANQGSEA come from the germline V gene. V lost 4 bases and J lost 3; bases outside the gene matches: 6. The CDR3 is 13 residues long. The CDR3 spells CSVVGEGHYEQYF. DNA of the CDR3: TGCAGCGTTGTGGGGGAGGGGCACTACGAGCAGTACTTC.

This clonotype has ten or more counts. The V gene is TRBV27, the J gene TRBJ1-5; D may be TRBD1 (5 bases). Germline V gene lookup returns CDR1 MNHEY and CDR2 SMNVEV (reference sequence). Trimming removed 7 bases at V and 4 bases at J, with 14 bases between. The CDR3 is 14 residues long. CDR3 in amino acids: CASILGGGNQPQHF. In DNA form, the CDR3 reads TGTGCCAGCATCCTGGGGGGTGGGAATCAGCCCCAGCATTTT.

This clonotype showed up just a few times. The CDR3 coding sequence is TGTGCCATCAGTGAAGGCGGGGTTCCCTACGAGCAGTACTTC. Its translation: CAISEGGVPYEQYF. The gene calls are TRBV10-3 and TRBJ2-7, with D perhaps TRBD2 (6 bases). V was shortened by 3 bases and J by 2 bases, with 11 bases between the two germline ends. This CDR3 comprises 14 residues. Germline loops: CDR1 ENHRY, CDR2 SYGVKD.